This T cell receptor (beta chain) was captured in a study of T cells in localized non-small cell lung cancer. Points from the study as a whole: Heterogeneity is still possible, as just one tumor region was sequenced. Patients showing higher blood T cell density tended to see longer overall survival. Adjacent uninvolved lung tissue had the highest T cell clonality, exceeding tumor.

As for this clone: Antigen specificity is unknown.

Sequenced by immunoSEQ multiplex PCR; TCRdb stores in-frame clones only, minus some. The sample yields fewer than 20,000 clones, around four fifths seen once. Trimming left V 5 bases short and J 5 bases short, with 9 bases between. The germline CDR1 and CDR2 sequences are SGHAT and FQNNGV. This CDR3 is built from 12 residues. The V and J genes are TRBV11-2 and TRBJ1-1; D gene unclear. The sample here was peripheral blood, taken before any cancer treatment. This TCR was sampled from a male donor aged 60 or older with stage III lung adenocarcinoma. CDR3: CASSLRGTEAFF. CDR3 bases: TGTGCCAGCAGCCTCCGAGGTACTGAAGCTTTCTTT.